This is a list of T cell receptor beta chains from one sample in a study of OX40 agonist ivuxolimab in advanced cancers. The assay was immunoSEQ multiplex PCR, and TCRdb's table has in-frame clones only and misses some. The table includes about 48,000 clones, 92% detected once. Sample: CD4+ or CD8+ T cells sorted from blood, taken in a trial of the OX40 agonist ivuxolimab. These receptors came from an adult with an advanced solid tumor such as melanoma, head and neck, liver or kidney cancer. Each CDR3 is given with its conserved first and last residue. Fields, in order: clone size, V gene, J gene, CDR3 protein. Not every row has a clone size; where given, it reads once, few, many or a size class.

>once|TRBV19|TRBJ2-2
CASSMGQGFGELFF
>.|TRBV15|TRBJ2-4
CATSSGRVAKNIQYF
>.|TRBV7-9|TRBJ1-4
CASSLGQGNEKLFF
>.|TRBV7-8|TRBJ2-2
CASSFAAGSGELFF
>.|TRBV5-8|TRBJ2-7
CASSDGQVYEQYF
>.|TRBV6-1|TRBJ2-1
CASSEGREVREQFF
>.|TRBV5-6|TRBJ2-6
CASSLDAGHIFSGANVLTF
>.|TRBV2|TRBJ1-4
CASSYTGQSYIENEKLFF
>.|TRBV19|TRBJ1-5
CASSWGGGQPQHF
>.|TRBV27|TRBJ2-7
CASSLKSYEQYF
>.|TRBV2|TRBJ1-2
CASSSGTGVFGYTF
>.|TRBV28|TRBJ2-2
CASSRRVRDRGYSGELFF
>.|TRBV7-9|TRBJ2-2
CASSTSGSGELFF